Below are 10 T cell receptor beta chains sequenced from a single sample in a study of shared clonotypes between healthy human individuals. Generated by immunoSEQ multiplex PCR, the TCRdb table keeps only in-frame clones and is missing some. This sample yields approximately 720,000 clones, of which 60% to 80% are seen a single time; 1.5% to 2% belongs to the top ten. Source material: memory CD4+ T cells sorted from blood. The sample's subset: CD45RA-negative fraction. Receptors originate from a woman between 25 and 40 years old in good health.

V usage is TRBV5-1 and J usage is TRBJ2-5, with D tentatively TRBD1 (6 bases). The CDR3 loop spans 14 amino acids. V shed 1 base and J shed 0 bases, with 7 bases lying between them. Germline V lookup: CDR1 SGHRS, CDR2 YFSETQ. DNA for the CDR3: TGCGCCAGCAGCTTGCAGGGGAACCAAGAGACCCAGTACTTC. Translated, it gives CASSLQGNQETQYF.

This chain links TRBV30 with TRBJ2-1; D possibly corresponds to TRBD2 (5 bases). The CDR3 has 13 residues. CDR1 is GTSNPN and CDR2 is SVGIG in the germline V gene (reference sequence). V was shortened by 4 bases and J by 8 bases, with 15 bases between the two germline ends. CDR3: CAWIPPGTDEQFF. CDR3 in DNA: TGTGCCTGGATTCCCCCGGGAACGGATGAGCAGTTCTTC.

The gene calls are TRBV27 and TRBJ1-1, with 9 bases identical to TRBD1. The V gene end was trimmed by 7 bases and the J gene end by 7 bases; junction bases not matched to a gene: 10. Germline CDR1 MNHEY, CDR2 SMNVEV (reference sequence). The CDR3 covers 14 residues. CDR3 residues: CASKEDRGWGEAFF. In DNA form, the CDR3 reads TGTGCCAGCAAGGAGGACAGGGGATGGGGTGAAGCTTTCTTT.

Concerning this clone itself: Distinct nucleotide sequences in the sample also encode this CDR3. The V and J genes are TRBV18 and TRBJ2-7; 9 bases fit TRBD1. The CDR3 is made up of 15 amino acids. Germline V gives CDR1 KGHSH, CDR2 LQKENI. After removal of 3 bases from V and 0 bases from J, the junction contained 3 bases not matched to a gene. In DNA, the CDR3 is TGTGCCAGCTCACCGACAGGGGGGAGCTCCTACGAGCAGTACTTC. This gives the protein CASSPTGGSSYEQYF.

This rearrangement joins TRBV25-1 to TRBJ1-1; D gene ambiguous. The CDR3 is 12 residues long. V lost 7 bases and J lost 5, with 11 bases in between. The V gene's germline CDR1 is MGHDK and CDR2 SYGVNS. CDR3 nucleotide sequence: TGTGCCAGCAATCGGGGAATGACTGAAGCTTTCTTT. The encoded protein is CASNRGMTEAFF.

This clone was seen many times. This chain uses TRBV28 with TRBJ2-5; D not certain. V was shortened by 2 bases and J by 3 bases, with 13 bases between the two germline ends. Per germline, CDR1 MDHEN and CDR2 SYDVKM. The CDR3 runs to 15 residues. CDR3 sequence reads: CASSLQGRSKETQYF. The CDR3 coding sequence is TGTGCCAGCAGTTTACAAGGAAGGTCCAAAGAGACCCAGTACTTC.

The genes are TRBV19 and TRBJ1-2, with 8 positions matching TRBD1. The CDR3 totals 13 residues. V dropped 8 bases and J dropped 8; count of bases not matched to a gene: 10. The V gene's germline CDR1 is LNHDA and CDR2 SQIVND (reference sequence). The CDR3 loop reads CASHRDRTGGYTF. CDR3 DNA sequence: TGTGCCAGTCACCGGGACAGGACCGGCGGCTACACCTTC. Filled out from reference TRBV19 and TRBJ1-2, the complete variable domain reads DGGITQSPKYLFRKEGQNVTLSCEQNLNHDAMYWYRQDPGQGLRLIYYSQIVNDFQKGDIAEGYSVSREKKESFPLTVTSAQKNPTAFYLCASHRDRTGGYTFGSGTRLTVV.

The chain carries TRBV7-2 and TRBJ2-7; 11 positions match TRBD2. V lost 4 bases, J lost 6 bases, and 8 bases stayed unmatched. CDR3 size: 15 residues. Germline CDR1 SGHTA, CDR2 FQGNSA. Written as DNA, the CDR3 is TGTGCCAGCAGCTCGGAACTAGCGGGAGATGGCGAGCAGTACTTC. Translation gives CASSSELAGDGEQYF.

This clone came up a few times. The rearrangement joins TRBV2 to TRBJ1-2; D possibly corresponds to TRBD1 (6 bases). Germline CDR1 is SNHLY and CDR2 is FYNNEI. The CDR3 length is 13 residues. V gave up 0 bases and J gave up 8 bases, with 10 bases separating them. CDR3 loop: CASSEAGAGGYTF. CDR3 bases: TGTGCCAGCAGTGAAGCGGGGGCGGGCGGCTACACCTTC.

The rearrangement joins TRBV19 to TRBJ1-2, with D possibly being TRBD1 (6 bases). The germline V and J ends were trimmed by 4 bases and 2 bases, with 11 bases remaining between them. The CDR3 extends over 14 amino acids. Per the germline V gene, CDR1 is LNHDA and CDR2 is SQIVND (reference sequence). CDR3 bases: TGTGCCAGTAGTACACCGGGACACAACTATGGCTACACCTTC. Encoded protein: CASSTPGHNYGYTF.